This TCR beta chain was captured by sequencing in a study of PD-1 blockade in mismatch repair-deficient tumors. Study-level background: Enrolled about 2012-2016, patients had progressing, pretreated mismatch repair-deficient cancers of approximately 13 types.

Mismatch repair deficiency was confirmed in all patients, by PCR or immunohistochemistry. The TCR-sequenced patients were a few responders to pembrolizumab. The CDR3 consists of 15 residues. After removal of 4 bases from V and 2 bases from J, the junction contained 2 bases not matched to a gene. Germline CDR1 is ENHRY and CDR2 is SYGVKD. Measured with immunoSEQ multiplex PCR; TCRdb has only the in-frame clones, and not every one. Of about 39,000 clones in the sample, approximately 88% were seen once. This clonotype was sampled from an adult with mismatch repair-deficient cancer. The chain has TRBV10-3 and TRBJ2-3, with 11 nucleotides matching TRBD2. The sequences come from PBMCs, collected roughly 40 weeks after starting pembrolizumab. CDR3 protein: CAISGLAGSTDTQYF. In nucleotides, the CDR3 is TGTGCCATCAGTGGACTAGCGGGATCCACAGATACGCAGTATTTT.